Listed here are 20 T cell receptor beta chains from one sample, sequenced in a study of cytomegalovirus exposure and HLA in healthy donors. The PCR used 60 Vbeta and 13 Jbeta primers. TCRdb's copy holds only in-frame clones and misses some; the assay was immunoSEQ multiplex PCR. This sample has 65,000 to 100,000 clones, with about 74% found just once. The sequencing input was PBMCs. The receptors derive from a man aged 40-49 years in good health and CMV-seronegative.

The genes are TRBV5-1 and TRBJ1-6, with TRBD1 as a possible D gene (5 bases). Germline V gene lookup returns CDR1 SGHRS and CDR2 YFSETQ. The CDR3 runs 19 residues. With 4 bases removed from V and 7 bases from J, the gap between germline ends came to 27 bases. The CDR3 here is CASSPFLGAAYDSNSPLHF. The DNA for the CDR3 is TGCGCCAGCAGCCCCTTCTTAGGGGCGGCGTACGATTCGAATTCACCCCTCCACTTT.

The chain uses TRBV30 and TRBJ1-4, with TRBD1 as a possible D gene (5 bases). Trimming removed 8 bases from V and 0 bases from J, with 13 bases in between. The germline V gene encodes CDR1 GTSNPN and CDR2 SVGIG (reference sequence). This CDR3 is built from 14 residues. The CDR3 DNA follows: TGTGCCCTCGGCCCGACAGCAACTAATGAAAAACTGTTTTTT. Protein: CALGPTATNEKLFF.

The CDR3, as DNA: TGCGCCAGCAGCTTTCGTCGGACTAGCGGGGGTTCTGGCGAGCAGTACTTC. Translating gives CASSFRRTSGGSGEQYF. The chain uses TRBV5-1 and TRBJ2-5; 13 bases map to TRBD2. TRBJ2-7 matches the DNA end more closely, so the J call is doubtful. The CDR3 totals 17 residues. Germline CDR1 reads SGHRS; CDR2 reads YFSETQ.

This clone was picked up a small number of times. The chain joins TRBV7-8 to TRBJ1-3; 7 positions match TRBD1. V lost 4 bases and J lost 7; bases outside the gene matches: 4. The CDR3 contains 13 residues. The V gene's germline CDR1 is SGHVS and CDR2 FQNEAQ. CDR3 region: CASSSLQGNTIYF. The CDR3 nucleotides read TGTGCCAGCAGCTCGCTACAGGGGAACACCATATATTTT. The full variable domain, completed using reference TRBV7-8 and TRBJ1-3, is GAGVSQSPRYKVAKRGQDVALRCDPISGHVSLFWYQQALGQGPEFLTYFQNEAQLDKSGLPSDRFFAERPEGSVSTLKIQRTQQEDSAVYLCASSSLQGNTIYFGEGSWLTVV.

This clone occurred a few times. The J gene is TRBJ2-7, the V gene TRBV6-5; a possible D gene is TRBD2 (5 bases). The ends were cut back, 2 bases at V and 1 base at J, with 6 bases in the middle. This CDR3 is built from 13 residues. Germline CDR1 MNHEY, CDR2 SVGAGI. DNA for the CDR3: TGTGCCAGCAGTTACAGGGAGTCCTACGAGCAGTACTTC. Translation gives CASSYRESYEQYF.

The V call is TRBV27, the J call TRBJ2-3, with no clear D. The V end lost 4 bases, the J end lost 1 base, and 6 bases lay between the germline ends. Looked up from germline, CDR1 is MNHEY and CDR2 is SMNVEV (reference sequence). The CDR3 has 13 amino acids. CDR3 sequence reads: CASSWRGTDTQYF. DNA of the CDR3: TGTGCCAGCAGTTGGAGAGGCACAGATACGCAGTATTTT.

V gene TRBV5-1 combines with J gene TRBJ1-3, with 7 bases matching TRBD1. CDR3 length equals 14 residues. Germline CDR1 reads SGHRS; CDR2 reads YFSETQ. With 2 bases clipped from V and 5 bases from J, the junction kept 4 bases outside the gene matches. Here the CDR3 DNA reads TGCGCCAGCAGCTTCGGAGGGGGCAGAAACACCATATATTTT. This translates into CASSFGGGRNTIYF.

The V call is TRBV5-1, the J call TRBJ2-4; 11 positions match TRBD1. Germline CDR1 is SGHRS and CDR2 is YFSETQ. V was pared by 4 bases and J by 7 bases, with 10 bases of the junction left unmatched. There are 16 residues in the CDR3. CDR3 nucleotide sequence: TGCGCCAGCAGCGAAGGGGACAGGGGGGGGTGGAACATTCAGTACTTC. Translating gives CASSEGDRGGWNIQYF.

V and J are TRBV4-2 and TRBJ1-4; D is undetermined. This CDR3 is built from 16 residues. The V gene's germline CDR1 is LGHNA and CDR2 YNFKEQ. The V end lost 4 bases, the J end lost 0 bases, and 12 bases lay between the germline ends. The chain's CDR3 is CASSPPGVATNEKLFF. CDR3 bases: TGTGCCAGCAGCCCCCCCGGGGTTGCAACTAATGAAAAACTGTTTTTT.

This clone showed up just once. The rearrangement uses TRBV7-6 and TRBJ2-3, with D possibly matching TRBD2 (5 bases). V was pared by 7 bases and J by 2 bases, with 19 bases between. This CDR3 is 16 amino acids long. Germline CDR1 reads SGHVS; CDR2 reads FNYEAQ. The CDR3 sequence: CASTQNGNQPTDTQYF. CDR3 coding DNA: TGTGCCAGCACCCAAAACGGGAACCAACCCACAGATACGCAGTATTTT.

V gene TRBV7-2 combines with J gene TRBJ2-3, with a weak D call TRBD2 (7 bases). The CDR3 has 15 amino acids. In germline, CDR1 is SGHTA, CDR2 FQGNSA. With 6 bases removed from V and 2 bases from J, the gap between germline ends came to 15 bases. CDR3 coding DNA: TGTGCCAGCAGTTCGGGGGGCCCCCCCACAGATACGCAGTATTTT. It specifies CASSSGGPPTDTQYF.

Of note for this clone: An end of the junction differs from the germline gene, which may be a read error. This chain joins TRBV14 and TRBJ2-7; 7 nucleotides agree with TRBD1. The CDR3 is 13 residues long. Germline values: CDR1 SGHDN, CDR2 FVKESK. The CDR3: CAGSRGNSYEQYF. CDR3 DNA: TGTGCCGGCAGCAGGGGGAACTCCTACGAGCAGTACTTC.

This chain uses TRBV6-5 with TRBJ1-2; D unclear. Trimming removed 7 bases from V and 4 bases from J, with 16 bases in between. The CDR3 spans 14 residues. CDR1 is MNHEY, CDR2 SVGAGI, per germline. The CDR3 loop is CASTGGPGGYGYTF. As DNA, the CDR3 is TGTGCCAGCACCGGAGGGCCCGGAGGCTATGGCTACACCTTC.

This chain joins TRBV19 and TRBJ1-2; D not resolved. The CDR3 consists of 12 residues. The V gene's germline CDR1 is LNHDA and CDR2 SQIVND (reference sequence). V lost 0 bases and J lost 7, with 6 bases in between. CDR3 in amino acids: CASSIEILGYTF. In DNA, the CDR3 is TGTGCCAGTAGTATAGAGATACTTGGCTACACCTTC.

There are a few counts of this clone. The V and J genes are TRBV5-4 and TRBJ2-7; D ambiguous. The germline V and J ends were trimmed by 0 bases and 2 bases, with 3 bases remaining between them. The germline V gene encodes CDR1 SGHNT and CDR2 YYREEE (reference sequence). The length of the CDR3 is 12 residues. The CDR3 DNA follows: TGTGCCAGCAGCTTGGACACCTACGAGCAGTACTTC. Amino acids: CASSLDTYEQYF.

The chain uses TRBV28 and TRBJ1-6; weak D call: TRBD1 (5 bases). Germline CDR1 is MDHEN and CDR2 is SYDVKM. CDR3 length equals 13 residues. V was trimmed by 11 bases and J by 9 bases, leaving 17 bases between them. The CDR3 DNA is TGTGCCGGAGGAGGCAGGGACTTTTCACCCCTCCACTTT. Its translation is CAGGGRDFSPLHF.

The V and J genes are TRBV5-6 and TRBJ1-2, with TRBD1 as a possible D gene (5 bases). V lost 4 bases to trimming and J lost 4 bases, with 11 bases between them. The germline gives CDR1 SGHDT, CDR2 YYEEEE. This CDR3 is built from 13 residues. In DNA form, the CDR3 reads TGTGCCAGCAGCCGCGACAGATCCTATGGCTACACCTTC. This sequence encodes CASSRDRSYGYTF. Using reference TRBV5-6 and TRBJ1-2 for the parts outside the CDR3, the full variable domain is DAGVTQSPTHLIKTRGQQVTLRCSPKSGHDTVSWYQQALGQGPQFIFQYYEEEERQRGNFPDRFSGHQFPNYSSELNVNALLLGDSALYLCASSRDRSYGYTFGSGTRLTVV.

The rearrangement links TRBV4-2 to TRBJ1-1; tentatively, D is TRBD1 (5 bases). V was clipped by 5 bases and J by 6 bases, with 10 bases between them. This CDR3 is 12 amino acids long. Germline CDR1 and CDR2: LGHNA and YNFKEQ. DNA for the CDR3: TGTGCCAGCAGCGCAGGGTTCGCTGAAGCTTTCTTT. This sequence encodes CASSAGFAEAFF.

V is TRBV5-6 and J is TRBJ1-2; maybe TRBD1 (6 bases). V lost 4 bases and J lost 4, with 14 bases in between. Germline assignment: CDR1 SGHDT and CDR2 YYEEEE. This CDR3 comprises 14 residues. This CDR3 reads CASSTRQVSYGYTF. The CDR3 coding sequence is TGTGCCAGCAGCACGAGACAGGTCTCCTATGGCTACACCTTC.

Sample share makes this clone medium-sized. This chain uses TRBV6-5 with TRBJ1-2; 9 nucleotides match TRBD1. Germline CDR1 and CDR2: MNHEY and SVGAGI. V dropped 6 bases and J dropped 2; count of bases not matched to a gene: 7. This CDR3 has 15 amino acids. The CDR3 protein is CASRFRQGENYGYTF. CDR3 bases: TGTGCCAGCAGGTTCCGACAGGGGGAAAACTATGGCTACACCTTC.